The TCR beta chain under discussion was sequenced for a study of identical twins. Study-wide points: Out-of-frame alpha sequences common to twins exhibited a surplus of low generation probability.

Germline V lookup: CDR1 KGHSY, CDR2 FQNENV. Trimming pared 7 bases from V and 0 bases from J, leaving 13 bases between. The length of the CDR3 is 15 residues. TCRdb analysed the 5' RACE reads with MiXCR anew, one entry per CDR3 protein. The data contain about 100,000 distinct CDR3 sequences, 5.9% of them singletons. This clonotype occurred many times. What it binds is unknown. This TCR was sampled from a woman between 50 and 59 years old in good health. The chain is built from TRBV16 and TRBJ1-5; D may be TRBD1 (5 bases). Source material: memory T cells sorted from blood. The DNA of the CDR3 is TGTGCCAGCAATAGGGACGGCGATAGCAATCAGCCCCAGCATTTT. Protein: CASNRDGDSNQPQHF.